The rows below give T cell receptor beta chains drawn from one sample of a study of neurological immune-mediated disorders. MiXCR, run by TCRdb on the 5' RACE reads, gives a single entry per CDR3 protein. The table shows tens of thousands of distinct CDR3 sequences, with roughly 8.8% occurring only once. Sequenced input: PBMCs. All receptors derive from a woman in her 40s in good health. The CDR3 runs from the conserved cysteine through the conserved F or W. The order of the fields is V gene, D gene, clone size, J gene, CDR3 protein, CDR3 DNA. D genes are given only for firm matches. Rows may omit the clone size; those that give it use once, few, many or a size class.

v_gene: TRBV18; d_gene: TRBD2; abundance: many; j_gene: TRBJ2-7; CDR3aa: CASSPGGSLTYEQYF; CDR3nt: TGTGCCAGCTCACCCGGGGGGAGCCTAACCTACGAGCAGTACTTC
v_gene: TRBV4-3; d_gene: NA; abundance: many; j_gene: TRBJ1-5; CDR3aa: CASSQDSRGVGNQPQHF; CDR3nt: TGCGCCAGCAGCCAAGATTCGAGGGGGGTCGGGAATCAGCCCCAGCATTTT
v_gene: TRBV4-2; d_gene: NA; abundance: few; j_gene: TRBJ1-2; CDR3aa: CASSRDAGQSNYGYTF; CDR3nt: TGTGCCAGCAGCCGCGATGCCGGACAGAGTAACTATGGCTACACCTTC
v_gene: TRBV4-2; d_gene: NA; abundance: many; j_gene: TRBJ2-5; CDR3aa: CASSQALASETQYF; CDR3nt: TGTGCCAGCAGCCAAGCCCTAGCAAGCGAGACCCAGTACTTC
v_gene: TRBV5-1; d_gene: TRBD1; abundance: many; j_gene: TRBJ1-1; CDR3aa: CASNQGANTEAFF; CDR3nt: TGCGCCAGCAATCAGGGGGCGAACACTGAAGCTTTCTTT
v_gene: TRBV9; d_gene: NA; abundance: many; j_gene: TRBJ2-1; CDR3aa: CASSEGVGSYSYNEQFF; CDR3nt: TGTGCCAGCAGCGAGGGGGTTGGGAGCTATTCCTACAATGAGCAGTTCTTC
v_gene: TRBV7-8; d_gene: NA; abundance: many; j_gene: TRBJ1-4; CDR3aa: CASSLAHGEKLFF; CDR3nt: TGTGCCAGCAGCTTAGCACACGGAGAAAAACTGTTTTTT
v_gene: TRBV4-3; d_gene: TRBD1; abundance: NA; j_gene: TRBJ1-1; CDR3aa: CASSPGDRENTEAVF; CDR3nt: TGCGCCAGCAGTCCCGGGGACAGGGAGAACACTGAAGCTGTCTTT
v_gene: TRBV12-3/TRBV12-4; d_gene: TRBD2; abundance: many; j_gene: TRBJ2-3; CDR3aa: CASSPGSAGAEGSTDTQYF; CDR3nt: TGTGCCAGCAGCCCTGGTTCCGCGGGAGCAGAGGGTAGCACAGATACGCAGTATTTT
v_gene: TRBV13; d_gene: NA; abundance: many; j_gene: TRBJ1-2; CDR3aa: CASSQAPGTANYGYTF; CDR3nt: TGTGCCAGCAGCCAAGCGCCGGGGACTGCCAACTATGGCTACACCTTC
v_gene: TRBV3-1; d_gene: NA; abundance: many; j_gene: TRBJ2-1; CDR3aa: CASSQAGLSSYNEQFF; CDR3nt: TGTGCCAGCAGCCAGGCAGGCCTAAGCTCCTACAATGAGCAGTTCTTC
v_gene: TRBV6-2/TRBV6-3; d_gene: TRBD1; abundance: many; j_gene: TRBJ1-1; CDR3aa: CASSMSGTGNTEAFF; CDR3nt: TGTGCCAGCAGCATGTCCGGGACAGGTAACACTGAAGCTTTCTTT
v_gene: TRBV12-3/TRBV12-4; d_gene: TRBD1; abundance: many; j_gene: TRBJ1-1; CDR3aa: CASTRQGVNTEAFF; CDR3nt: TGTGCCAGCACCAGACAGGGGGTGAACACTGAAGCTTTCTTT
v_gene: TRBV7-7; d_gene: NA; abundance: NA; j_gene: TRBJ2-2; CDR3aa: CASSLGSRPDTGELFF; CDR3nt: TGTGCTAGCAGCTTAGGTAGCAGGCCAGACACCGGGGAGCTGTTTTTT
v_gene: TRBV4-3; d_gene: NA; abundance: many; j_gene: TRBJ1-2; CDR3aa: CASRKRLTGLRGYTF; CDR3nt: TGCGCCAGCCGAAAAAGACTGACCGGGCTGCGGGGCTACACCTTC
v_gene: TRBV20-1; d_gene: TRBD2; abundance: many; j_gene: TRBJ2-7; CDR3aa: CSAGRTSGTYEQYF; CDR3nt: TGCAGTGCTGGGAGGACTAGCGGCACCTACGAGCAGTACTTC
v_gene: TRBV20-1; d_gene: NA; abundance: many; j_gene: TRBJ2-5; CDR3aa: CSARDPSRLMGNQETQYF; CDR3nt: TGCAGTGCTAGAGACCCATCACGCCTAATGGGTAACCAAGAGACCCAGTACTTC
v_gene: TRBV7-2; d_gene: NA; abundance: many; j_gene: TRBJ2-4; CDR3aa: CASRVGGDKNIQYF; CDR3nt: TGTGCCAGCAGGGTAGGGGGGGACAAAAACATTCAGTACTTC
v_gene: TRBV7-2; d_gene: NA; abundance: many; j_gene: TRBJ1-3; CDR3aa: CASSSLWADSFSGNTIYF; CDR3nt: TGTGCCAGCAGCAGTCTTTGGGCGGATTCTTTCTCTGGAAACACCATATATTTT
v_gene: TRBV4-1; d_gene: NA; abundance: NA; j_gene: TRBJ1-5; CDR3aa: CASSQDRGQPQHF; CDR3nt: TGCGCCAGCAGCCAAGATCGAGGTCAGCCCCAGCATTTT
v_gene: TRBV29-1; d_gene: TRBD2; abundance: NA; j_gene: TRBJ2-1; CDR3aa: CSVGLAGVYNEQFF; CDR3nt: TGCAGCGTTGGACTAGCGGGAGTGTACAATGAGCAGTTCTTC
v_gene: TRBV12-3/TRBV12-4; d_gene: NA; abundance: many; j_gene: TRBJ2-3; CDR3aa: CASSGSGTQYF; CDR3nt: TGTGCCAGCAGTGGATCGGGGACGCAGTATTTT
v_gene: TRBV5-6; d_gene: TRBD1; abundance: many; j_gene: TRBJ2-1; CDR3aa: CASSPTGTGWNEQFF; CDR3nt: TGTGCCAGCAGCCCCACCGGGACAGGGTGGAATGAGCAGTTCTTC
v_gene: TRBV3-2; d_gene: NA; abundance: many; j_gene: TRBJ2-1; CDR3aa: CASSQERGDRSSYNEQFF; CDR3nt: TGTGCCAGCAGCCAAGAACGGGGGGATCGGAGCTCCTACAATGAGCAGTTCTTC
v_gene: TRBV6-2/TRBV6-3; d_gene: TRBD1; abundance: many; j_gene: TRBJ2-7; CDR3aa: CASSWDRYEQYF; CDR3nt: TGTGCCAGCAGTTGGGACAGATACGAGCAGTACTTC
v_gene: TRBV6-1; d_gene: TRBD2; abundance: many; j_gene: TRBJ2-5; CDR3aa: CASTGLAGGSETQYF; CDR3nt: TGTGCCAGCACCGGACTAGCGGGGGGTAGTGAGACCCAGTACTTC
v_gene: TRBV5-5; d_gene: TRBD1; abundance: many; j_gene: TRBJ1-2; CDR3aa: CASSSRQGNYGYTF; CDR3nt: TGTGCCAGCAGCTCTCGACAGGGGAACTATGGCTACACCTTC
v_gene: TRBV10-3; d_gene: TRBD1; abundance: many; j_gene: TRBJ1-1; CDR3aa: CATLDRGRTEAFF; CDR3nt: TGTGCCACCTTGGACAGGGGGCGGACTGAAGCTTTCTTT
v_gene: TRBV6-2/TRBV6-3; d_gene: NA; abundance: NA; j_gene: TRBJ1-2; CDR3aa: CASNDPGRRGYGYTF; CDR3nt: TGTGCCAGCAACGACCCGGGACGGCGAGGCTATGGCTACACCTTC
v_gene: TRBV15; d_gene: NA; abundance: many; j_gene: TRBJ1-2; CDR3aa: CATRGWTDLSYGYTF; CDR3nt: TGTGCCACCCGCGGGTGGACAGACCTCTCCTATGGCTACACCTTC
v_gene: TRBV5-1; d_gene: NA; abundance: many; j_gene: TRBJ1-2; CDR3aa: CASSLGTEYGYTF; CDR3nt: TGCGCCAGCAGCTTGGGAACGGAGTATGGCTACACCTTC
v_gene: TRBV20-1; d_gene: NA; abundance: many; j_gene: TRBJ1-4; CDR3aa: CSAGATNEKLFF; CDR3nt: TGCAGTGCTGGTGCAACTAATGAAAAACTGTTTTTT
v_gene: TRBV6-2/TRBV6-3; d_gene: TRBD2; abundance: many; j_gene: TRBJ2-3; CDR3aa: CASSYPSLAGPTTDTQYF; CDR3nt: TGTGCCAGCAGTTACCCATCGCTAGCGGGGCCTACCACAGATACGCAGTATTTT
v_gene: TRBV10-2; d_gene: NA; abundance: many; j_gene: TRBJ1-2; CDR3aa: CASSEGGPYGYTF; CDR3nt: TGCGCCAGCAGTGAGGGGGGACCCTATGGCTACACCTTC
v_gene: TRBV5-1; d_gene: NA; abundance: many; j_gene: TRBJ1-1; CDR3aa: CASSLDGRNTEAFF; CDR3nt: TGCGCCAGCAGCTTGGACGGCCGGAACACTGAAGCTTTCTTT
v_gene: TRBV7-3; d_gene: NA; abundance: NA; j_gene: TRBJ2-1; CDR3aa: CASSLTHRGGREQFF; CDR3nt: TGTGCCAGCAGCTTAACTCACAGGGGGGGACGGGAGCAGTTCTTC
v_gene: TRBV5-1; d_gene: NA; abundance: many; j_gene: TRBJ1-3; CDR3aa: CASSNGTSGNTIYF; CDR3nt: TGCGCCAGCAGCAACGGGACCTCTGGAAACACCATATATTTT
v_gene: TRBV20-1; d_gene: TRBD2; abundance: few; j_gene: TRBJ2-3; CDR3aa: CSARDGLAGTTDTQYF; CDR3nt: TGCAGTGCTAGAGATGGGCTAGCGGGGACCACAGATACGCAGTATTTT
v_gene: TRBV5-6; d_gene: NA; abundance: many; j_gene: TRBJ1-1; CDR3aa: CASSFGLNTEAFF; CDR3nt: TGTGCCAGCAGCTTCGGACTGAACACTGAAGCTTTCTTT